This is a list of T cell receptor beta chains from one sample in a study of T cell repertoires in cytomegalovirus infection. MiXCR was run by TCRdb on the reads, yielding one entry per CDR3 protein. The table shows 250,000 to 300,000 distinct CDR3 sequences, with around 20% occurring only once. The antigens these receptors bind are not known. This material consisted of cultured PBMCs, taken from culture after CMV antigen stimulation. Receptors were obtained from a human donor in good health (CMV status not recorded). Some clones in this sample may be carry-over from other donors' samples. Each CDR3 is given with its conserved first and last residue. A D gene is named only where the DNA matches it firmly. Size is stated for part of the rows, as once, few or many counts, or as a class when the clone is expanded.

d_gene	v_gene	j_gene	abundance	CDR3nt	CDR3aa
TRBD2	TRBV12-3/TRBV12-4	TRBJ2-3	few	TGTGCCAGCAGAAAGCTCGGGAGGCTGGGGACAGATACGCAGTATTTT	CASRKLGRLGTDTQYF
.	TRBV7-9	TRBJ2-3	.	TGTGCCAGCAGCTCCAGGCTCGGAAAAAGCACAGATACGCAGTATTTT	CASSSRLGKSTDTQYF
TRBD1	TRBV5-1	TRBJ1-5	.	TGCGCCAGCAGCCGGACAGGGGCGGGTCAGCCCCAGCATTTT	CASSRTGAGQPQHF
TRBD1	TRBV10-3	TRBJ1-1	many	TGTGCCATCAGGCAGGGACAGCGGAAAACGAACACTGAAGCTTTCTTT	CAIRQGQRKTNTEAFF
TRBD2	TRBV27	TRBJ2-5	.	TGTGCCAGCAGGAAACTAGCGGGAGGTGAGACCCAGTACTTC	CASRKLAGGETQYF
.	TRBV27	TRBJ2-5	.	TGTGCCAGCCGGGACACGGGCCAAGAGACCCAGTACTTC	CASRDTGQETQYF
TRBD2	TRBV29-1	TRBJ2-1	once	TGCAGCGTTGAAAGAGGACTAGCGGGAAATGAGCAGTTCTTC	CSVERGLAGNEQFF
TRBD1	TRBV7-2	TRBJ1-5	.	TGTGCCAGCAGCCGGGGACAGGGTCATCAGCCCCAGCATTTT	CASSRGQGHQPQHF
.	TRBV11-3	TRBJ2-1	few	TGTGCCAGCAGCTTAGCTTACCCCGAAGGGGTCGAAAGGGTTGAGCAGTTCTTC	CASSLAYPEGVERVEQFF
.	TRBV7-2	TRBJ1-3	few	TGTGCCAGCAGCTTAGACCCCCGGGGCCAGAACACCATATATTTT	CASSLDPRGQNTIYF
TRBD2	TRBV28	TRBJ2-7	many	TGTGCCAGCAGTCCCGGGACTAGCGGGAGCCGAGAGCAGTACTTC	CASSPGTSGSREQYF
TRBD2	TRBV12-3/TRBV12-4	TRBJ2-1	.	TGTGCCAGCAGCCTCGGGACTAGCGGGGCCAGAAACTACAATGAGCAGTTCTTC	CASSLGTSGARNYNEQFF
TRBD1	TRBV7-2	TRBJ2-2	many	TGTGCCAGCAGCCGACGACAGGGGGCACGCACCGGGGAGCTGTTTTTT	CASSRRQGARTGELFF
.	TRBV6-1	TRBJ1-5	few	TGTGCCAGCAGTGAAGTTCCCGGCAATAGCAATCAGCCCCAGCATTTT	CASSEVPGNSNQPQHF
TRBD1	TRBV12-3/TRBV12-4	TRBJ1-4	few	TGTGCCAGCAGTCCCCGACAGGGGGGTTCGACTAATGAAAAACTGTTTTTT	CASSPRQGGSTNEKLFF
.	TRBV7-9	TRBJ2-7	few	TGTGCCAGCAGTTCTACCGGGCCCAGCTCCTACGAGCAGTACTTC	CASSSTGPSSYEQYF
TRBD1	TRBV2	TRBJ2-3	.	TGTGCCAGCAGTGATTCAGGGGGCGGGGCAGATACGCAGTATTTT	CASSDSGGGADTQYF
.	TRBV6-6	TRBJ2-3	many	TGTGCCAGCAGTTACCTTAGCGCCCTATTCACAGATACGCAGTATTTT	CASSYLSALFTDTQYF
TRBD2	TRBV12-3/TRBV12-4	TRBJ2-5	many	TGTGCCAGCAGCCCAGGACTAGCGGGGACAGTTGTACGAGAGACCCAGTACTTC	CASSPGLAGTVVRETQYF
.	TRBV6-8	TRBJ2-3	.	TGTGCCAGCAAACCGGCAGGGGGGATGGATACGCAGTATTTT	CASKPAGGMDTQYF
.	TRBV6-2/TRBV6-3	TRBJ2-1	.	TGTGCCAGCAGACTAAGTAACCAAAATGAGCAGTTCTTC	CASRLSNQNEQFF
.	TRBV6-2/TRBV6-3	TRBJ2-6	few	TGTGCCAGCAAACCCCCGGGACGGCTAAGCTCTGGGGCCAACGTCCTGACTTTC	CASKPPGRLSSGANVLTF
TRBD2	TRBV20-1	TRBJ2-3	.	TGCACTAGCGGGAGAGCAGATACGCAGTATTTT	CTSGRADTQYF
.	TRBV7-6	TRBJ2-7	.	TGTGCCAGCAGCCCCAGCGGGCTCCTCTACGAGCAGTACTTC	CASSPSGLLYEQYF
TRBD2	TRBV7-6	TRBJ2-3	.	TGTGCCAGCAGCTTAAGACTAGCTTCAGATACGCAGTATTTT	CASSLRLASDTQYF
.	TRBV6-2/TRBV6-3	TRBJ2-6	once	TGTGCCAGCAGTTTGACTTCTGGGGCCAACGTCCTGACTTTC	CASSLTSGANVLTF
TRBD1	TRBV7-2	TRBJ1-5	many	TGTGCCAGCAGCTTAGAAGACAGGGGTAATCAGCCCCAGCATTTT	CASSLEDRGNQPQHF
.	TRBV7-2	TRBJ1-5	many	TGTGCCAGCAGCTTAGAAGGGACTAAAGGAGCGTATAGCAATCAGCCCCAGCATTTT	CASSLEGTKGAYSNQPQHF
.	TRBV4-1	TRBJ1-1	few	TGCGCCAGCAGCCAAGATCCAGGGGAGGCTTTCTTT	CASSQDPGEAFF
.	TRBV7-2	TRBJ2-7	many	TGTGCCAGCAGCTTACTGACTAGCGAGCAGTACTTC	CASSLLTSEQYF
.	TRBV11-2	TRBJ2-5	few	TGTGCCAGCAGCTTACTCCTCCGAGAGACCCAGTACTTC	CASSLLLRETQYF
.	TRBV23-1	TRBJ1-5	many	TGCGCCAGCAGTCAATCGGCCGGACAGAGATATCAGCCCCAGCATTTT	CASSQSAGQRYQPQHF
.	TRBV2	TRBJ2-2	few	TGTGCCAGCTGGGGTAGCGGGAACACCGGGGAGCTGTTTTTT	CASWGSGNTGELFF
.	TRBV10-3	TRBJ1-6	.	TGTGCCATCAGTGACATTAATTCACCCCTCCACTTT	CAISDINSPLHF
.	TRBV7-2	TRBJ1-3	many	TGTGCCAGCAGCCCCGGCAGGGGCATCTCTGGAAACACCATATATTTT	CASSPGRGISGNTIYF
TRBD2	TRBV7-9	TRBJ2-7	.	TGTGCCAGCAGCTTCCTGACTAGCGGGAACTACGAGCAGTACTTC	CASSFLTSGNYEQYF
TRBD1	TRBV4-3	TRBJ1-1	many	TGCGCCAGCAGCCGAACTACCGGGACAGGCGCCGATGAAGCTTTCTTT	CASSRTTGTGADEAFF
TRBD2	TRBV10-3	TRBJ2-3	few	TGTGCCATCAGGGGAGGGGTTGCAGATACGCAGTATTTT	CAIRGGVADTQYF
TRBD2	TRBV7-6	TRBJ2-1	few	TGTGCCAGCAGCCCCAGACTAGCGACCAATGAGCAGTTCTTC	CASSPRLATNEQFF
.	TRBV2	TRBJ2-3	.	TGTGCCAGCAGGCGTTTGACGTCCGGGGGCACAGATACGCAGTATTTT	CASRRLTSGGTDTQYF
.	TRBV6-5	TRBJ2-7	.	TGTGCCAGCAGTTACTCGAGGGACGTGGTCTACGAGCAGTACTTC	CASSYSRDVVYEQYF
.	TRBV4-1	TRBJ2-3	many	TGCGCCAGCAGCCACCGCTATCCCAGGGGTTTAACAGATACGCAGTATTTT	CASSHRYPRGLTDTQYF
TRBD2	TRBV5-1	TRBJ2-1	few	TGCGCCAGCAGCTTGCTTGCGGGAGACTACAATGAGCAGTTCTTC	CASSLLAGDYNEQFF
TRBD2	TRBV20-1	TRBJ2-2	.	TGCAGTGCTCCCTCGGGCCTAGCGGGAGTCGGGGAGCTGTTTTTT	CSAPSGLAGVGELFF
.	TRBV12-3/TRBV12-4	TRBJ1-2	.	TGTGCCAGCAGTTTTGATTTGAGGAATGGCTACACCTTC	CASSFDLRNGYTF
TRBD2	TRBV11-2	TRBJ2-7	few	TGTGCCAGCAGCTTAGTTGGGACTAACTTCTACGAGCAGTACTTC	CASSLVGTNFYEQYF